This TCR beta chain was identified during a study of blood T cells in healthy people across ages. Study overall: Template switching recovered approximately one barcoded beta molecule for every two T cells.

Overall study findings and caveats: Across the age range, TCR beta diversity per million T cells fell in a roughly linear way.

On this clonotype itself: Its target is unknown.

A sample-barcoded 5' primer and a J-beta primer mix were used in a second PCR of roughly 6 to 11 cycles. A 12-random-nucleotide template-switch adaptor tagged each cDNA molecule. Via MiXCR, TCRdb re-called the 5' RACE reads, giving one row per CDR3 protein. Seen here are approximately 1.5 million distinct CDR3 sequences, about 45% observed once, and the top ten hold approximately 4.1%. The receptor was isolated from a woman in her late teens or twenties in good health. The sequencing sample was made of blood.

CDR3 region: CLLVDYGYTF. The DNA of the CDR3 is TGCTTATTAGTGGACTATGGCTACACCTTC. The chain uses TRBV20-1 and TRBJ1-2; no clear D gene. This CDR3 region has 10 residues. The V gene's germline CDR1 is DFQATT and CDR2 SNEGSKA (reference sequence).